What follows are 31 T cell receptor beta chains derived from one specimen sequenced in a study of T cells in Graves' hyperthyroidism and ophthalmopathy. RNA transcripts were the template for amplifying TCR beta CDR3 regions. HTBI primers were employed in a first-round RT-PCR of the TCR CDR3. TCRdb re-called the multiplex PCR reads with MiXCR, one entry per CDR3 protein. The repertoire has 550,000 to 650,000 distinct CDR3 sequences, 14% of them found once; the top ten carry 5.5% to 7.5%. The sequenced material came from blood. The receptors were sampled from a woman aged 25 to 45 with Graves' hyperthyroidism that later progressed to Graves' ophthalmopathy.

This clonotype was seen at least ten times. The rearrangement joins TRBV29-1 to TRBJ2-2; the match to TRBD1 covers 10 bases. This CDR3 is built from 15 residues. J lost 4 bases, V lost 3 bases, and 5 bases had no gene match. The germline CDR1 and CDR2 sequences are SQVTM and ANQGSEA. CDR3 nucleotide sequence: TGCAGCGTTGAGCTAGGGACAGGGGTCACCGGGGAGCTGTTTTTT. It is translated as CSVELGTGVTGELFF.

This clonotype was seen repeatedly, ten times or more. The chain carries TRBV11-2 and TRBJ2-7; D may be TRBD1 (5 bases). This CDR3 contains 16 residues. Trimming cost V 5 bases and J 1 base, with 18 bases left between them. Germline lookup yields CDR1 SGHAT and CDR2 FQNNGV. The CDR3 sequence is CASSPFLGPRSYEQYF. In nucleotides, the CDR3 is TGTGCCAGCAGCCCTTTTTTGGGGCCCCGTTCCTACGAGCAGTACTTC.

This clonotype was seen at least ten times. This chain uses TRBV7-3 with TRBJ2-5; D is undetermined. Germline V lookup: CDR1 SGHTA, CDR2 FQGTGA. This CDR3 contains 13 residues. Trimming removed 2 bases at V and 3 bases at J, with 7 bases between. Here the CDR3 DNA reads TGTGCCAGCAGCTTATCTAAAGAAGAGACCCAGTACTTC. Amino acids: CASSLSKEETQYF.

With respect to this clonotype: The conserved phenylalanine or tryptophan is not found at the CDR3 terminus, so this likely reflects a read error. As DNA, the CDR3 is TGTGCCAGTAGTGTTGGACAGGACAGCTCCTACGAGCAGTACCTC. This translates into CASSVGQDSSYEQYL. The rearrangement uses TRBV19 and TRBJ2-7; 7 bases fit TRBD1. The CDR3 is 15 amino acids. Germline trimming cut 5 bases from V and 0 bases from J; bases unmatched to any gene: 7. Per germline, CDR1 LNHDA and CDR2 SQIVND (reference sequence).

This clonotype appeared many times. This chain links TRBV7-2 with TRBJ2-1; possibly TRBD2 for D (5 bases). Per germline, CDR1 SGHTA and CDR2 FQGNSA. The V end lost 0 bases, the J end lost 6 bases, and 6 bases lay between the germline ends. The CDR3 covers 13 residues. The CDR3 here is CASSLAGINEQFF. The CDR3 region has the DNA TGTGCCAGCAGCTTAGCCGGGATCAATGAGCAGTTCTTC.

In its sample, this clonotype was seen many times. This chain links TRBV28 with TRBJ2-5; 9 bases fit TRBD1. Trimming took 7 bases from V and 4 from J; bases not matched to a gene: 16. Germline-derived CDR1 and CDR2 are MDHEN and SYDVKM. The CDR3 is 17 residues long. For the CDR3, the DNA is TGTGCCAGCACCTTTTCCGGGACAGGGCGCTCGGGAGAGACCCAGTACTTC. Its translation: CASTFSGTGRSGETQYF.

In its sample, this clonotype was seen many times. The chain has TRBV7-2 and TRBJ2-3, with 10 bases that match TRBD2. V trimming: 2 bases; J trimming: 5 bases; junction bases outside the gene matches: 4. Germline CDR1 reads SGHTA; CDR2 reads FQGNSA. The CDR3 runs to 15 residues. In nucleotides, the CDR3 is TGTGCCAGCAGCTTAAGCGGGGGGGGAGGAGATACGCAGTATTTT. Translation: CASSLSGGGGDTQYF.

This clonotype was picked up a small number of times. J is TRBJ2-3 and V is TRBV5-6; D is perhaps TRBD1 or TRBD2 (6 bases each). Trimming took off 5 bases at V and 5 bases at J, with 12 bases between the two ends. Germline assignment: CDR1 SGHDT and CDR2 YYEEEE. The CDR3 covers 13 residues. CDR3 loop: CASRIKGGDTQYF. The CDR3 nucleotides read TGTGCCAGCAGGATAAAGGGGGGAGATACGCAGTATTTT.

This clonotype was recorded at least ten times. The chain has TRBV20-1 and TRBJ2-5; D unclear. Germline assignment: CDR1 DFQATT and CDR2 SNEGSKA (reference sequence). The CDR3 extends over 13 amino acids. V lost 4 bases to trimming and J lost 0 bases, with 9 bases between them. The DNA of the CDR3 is TGCAGTGCTATAGGTACCTACCAAGAGACCCAGTACTTC. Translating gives CSAIGTYQETQYF.

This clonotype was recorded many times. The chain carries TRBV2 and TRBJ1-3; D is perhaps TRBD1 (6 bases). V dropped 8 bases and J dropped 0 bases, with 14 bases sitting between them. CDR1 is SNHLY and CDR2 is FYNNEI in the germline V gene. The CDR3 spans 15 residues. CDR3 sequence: CASQLEQGSGNTIYF. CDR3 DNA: TGTGCCAGCCAACTCGAACAGGGCTCTGGAAACACCATATATTTT.

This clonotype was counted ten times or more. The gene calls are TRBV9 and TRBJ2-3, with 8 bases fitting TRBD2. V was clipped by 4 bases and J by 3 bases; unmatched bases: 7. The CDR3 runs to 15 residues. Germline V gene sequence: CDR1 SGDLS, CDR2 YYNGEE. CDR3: CASSTRVAGTDTQYF. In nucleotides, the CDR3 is TGTGCCAGCAGCACCAGGGTAGCGGGGACAGATACGCAGTATTTT.

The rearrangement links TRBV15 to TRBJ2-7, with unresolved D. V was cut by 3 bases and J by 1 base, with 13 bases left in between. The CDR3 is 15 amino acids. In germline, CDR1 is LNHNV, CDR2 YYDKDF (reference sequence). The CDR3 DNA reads TGTGCCACCAGCAGTAGGACGGGCCCATCCTACGAGCAGTACTTC. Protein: CATSSRTGPSYEQYF.

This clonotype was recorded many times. The CDR3 region is CADRGPEGYEQYF. Here the CDR3 DNA reads TGTGCCGACAGGGGGCCTGAGGGCTACGAGCAGTACTTC. The chain is built from TRBV2 and TRBJ2-7, with 10 nucleotides matching TRBD1. CDR3 length equals 13 residues. Germline V gene lookup returns CDR1 SNHLY and CDR2 FYNNEI. V shed 11 bases, J shed 3 bases, and the junction held 7 bases outside the gene matches.

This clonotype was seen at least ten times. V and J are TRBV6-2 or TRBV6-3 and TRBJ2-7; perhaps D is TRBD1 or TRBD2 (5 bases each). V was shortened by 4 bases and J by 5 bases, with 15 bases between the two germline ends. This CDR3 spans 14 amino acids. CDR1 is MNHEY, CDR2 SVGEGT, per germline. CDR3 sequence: CASSWAGRVHEQYF. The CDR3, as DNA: TGTGCCAGCAGTTGGGCAGGGAGAGTCCACGAGCAGTACTTC.

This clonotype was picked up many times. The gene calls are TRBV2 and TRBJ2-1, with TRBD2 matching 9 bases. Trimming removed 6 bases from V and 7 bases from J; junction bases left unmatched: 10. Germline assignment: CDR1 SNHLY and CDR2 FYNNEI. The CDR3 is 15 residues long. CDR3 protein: CASSVGLASGNEQFF. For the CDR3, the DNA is TGTGCCAGCAGCGTCGGACTAGCGAGTGGGAATGAGCAGTTCTTC. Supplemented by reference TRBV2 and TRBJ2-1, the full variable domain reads EPEVTQTPSHQVTQMGQEVILRCVPISNHLYFYWYRQILGQKVEFLVSFYNNEISEKSEIFDDQFSVERPDGSNFTLKIRSTKLEDSAMYFCASSVGLASGNEQFFGPGTRLTVL.

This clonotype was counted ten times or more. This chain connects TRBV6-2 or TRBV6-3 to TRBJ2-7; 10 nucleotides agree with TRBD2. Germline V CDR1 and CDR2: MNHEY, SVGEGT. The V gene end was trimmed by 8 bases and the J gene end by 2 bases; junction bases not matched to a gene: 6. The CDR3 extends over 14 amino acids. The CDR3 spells CASRTSGTTYEQYF. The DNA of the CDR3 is TGTGCCAGCCGAACTAGCGGGACCACCTACGAGCAGTACTTC.

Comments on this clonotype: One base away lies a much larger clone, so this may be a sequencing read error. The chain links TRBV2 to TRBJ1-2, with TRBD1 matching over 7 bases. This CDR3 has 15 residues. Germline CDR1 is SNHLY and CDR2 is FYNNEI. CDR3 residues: CASGRNRGGNYGYIF. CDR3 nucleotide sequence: TGTGCCAGCGGCAGGAACAGGGGTGGCAACTATGGCTACATCTTC.

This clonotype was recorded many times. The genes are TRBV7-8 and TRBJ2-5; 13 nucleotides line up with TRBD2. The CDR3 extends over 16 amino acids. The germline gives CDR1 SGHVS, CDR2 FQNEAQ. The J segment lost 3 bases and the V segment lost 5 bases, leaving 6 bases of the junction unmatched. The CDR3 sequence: CASSPGLAGEEETQYF. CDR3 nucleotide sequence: TGTGCCAGCAGCCCCGGACTAGCGGGAGAAGAAGAGACCCAGTACTTC.

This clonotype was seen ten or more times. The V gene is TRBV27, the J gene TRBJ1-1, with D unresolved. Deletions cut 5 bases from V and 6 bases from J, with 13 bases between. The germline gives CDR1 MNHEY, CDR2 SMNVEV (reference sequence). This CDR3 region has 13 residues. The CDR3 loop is CASSPGLEAEAFF. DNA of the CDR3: TGTGCCAGCAGTCCCGGACTGGAGGCTGAAGCTTTCTTT.

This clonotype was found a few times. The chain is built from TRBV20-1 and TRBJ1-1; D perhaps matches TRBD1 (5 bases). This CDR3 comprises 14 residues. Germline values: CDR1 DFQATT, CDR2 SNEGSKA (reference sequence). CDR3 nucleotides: TGCAGCAGCCTCCGGGACCTAATGAACACTGAAGCTTTCTTT. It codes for CSSLRDLMNTEAFF.

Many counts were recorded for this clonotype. CDR3 loop: CASSLGYEKLFF. In nucleotides, the CDR3 is TGTGCCAGCAGCTTAGGATACGAAAAACTGTTTTTT. The chain links TRBV5-5 to TRBJ1-4; the D is unclear. V lost 2 bases and J lost 8, with 7 bases in between. CDR1 and CDR2 from the germline V gene are SGHKS and YYEKEE (reference sequence). There are 12 residues in the CDR3.

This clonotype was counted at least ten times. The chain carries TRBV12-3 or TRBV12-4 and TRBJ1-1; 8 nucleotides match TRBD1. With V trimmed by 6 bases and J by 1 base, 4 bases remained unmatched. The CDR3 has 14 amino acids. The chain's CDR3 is CASRRTGTNTEAFF. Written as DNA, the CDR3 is TGTGCCAGCAGGCGGACAGGGACGAACACTGAAGCTTTCTTT.

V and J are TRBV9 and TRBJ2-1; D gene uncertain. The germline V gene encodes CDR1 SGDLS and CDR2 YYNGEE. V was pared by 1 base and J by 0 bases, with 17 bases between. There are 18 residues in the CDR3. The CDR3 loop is CASSVRVLAVSSYNEQFF. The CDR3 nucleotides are TGTGCCAGCAGCGTACGGGTTCTGGCGGTTAGCTCCTACAATGAGCAGTTCTTC.

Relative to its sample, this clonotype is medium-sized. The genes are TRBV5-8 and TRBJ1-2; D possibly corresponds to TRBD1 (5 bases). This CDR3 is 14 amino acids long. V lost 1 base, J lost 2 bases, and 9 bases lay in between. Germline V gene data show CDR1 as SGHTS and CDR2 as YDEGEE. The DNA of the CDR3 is TGTGCCAGCAGCTTGCTAGCAGGGAACTATGGCTACACCTTC. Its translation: CASSLLAGNYGYTF.

CDR3: CASSLQDGGNLGQYF. The CDR3 DNA is TGTGCCAGCAGCCTCCAGGACGGGGGGAATTTGGGGCAGTATTTT. The rearrangement links TRBV28 to TRBJ2-3, with 7 bases matching TRBD2. The CDR3 runs 15 residues. Germline CDR1 and CDR2: MDHEN and SYDVKM. The V segment lost 6 bases and the J segment 11 bases; nucleotides outside the gene matches: 17.

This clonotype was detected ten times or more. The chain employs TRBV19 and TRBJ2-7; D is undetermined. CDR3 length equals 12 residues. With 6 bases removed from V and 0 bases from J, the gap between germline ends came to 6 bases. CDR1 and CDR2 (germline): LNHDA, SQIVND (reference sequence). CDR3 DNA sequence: TGTGCCAGTAGCGACACCTCCTACGAGCAGTACTTC. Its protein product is CASSDTSYEQYF. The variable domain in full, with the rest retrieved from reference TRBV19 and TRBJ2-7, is DGGITQSPKYLFRKEGQNVTLSCEQNLNHDAMYWYRQDPGQGLRLIYYSQIVNDFQKGDIAEGYSVSREKKESFPLTVTSAQKNPTAFYLCASSDTSYEQYFGPGTRLTVT.

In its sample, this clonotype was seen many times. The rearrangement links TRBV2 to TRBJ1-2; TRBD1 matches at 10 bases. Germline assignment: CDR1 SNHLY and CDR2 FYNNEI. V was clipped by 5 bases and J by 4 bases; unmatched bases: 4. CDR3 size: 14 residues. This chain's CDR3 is CASSTGQGTYGYTF. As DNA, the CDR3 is TGTGCCAGCAGTACGGGACAGGGGACCTATGGCTACACCTTC.

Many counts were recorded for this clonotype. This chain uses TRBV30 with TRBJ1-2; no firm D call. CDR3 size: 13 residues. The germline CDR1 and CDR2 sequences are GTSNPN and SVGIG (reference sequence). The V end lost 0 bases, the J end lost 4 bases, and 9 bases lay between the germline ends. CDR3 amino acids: CAWSVTAAYGYTF. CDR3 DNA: TGTGCCTGGAGTGTCACGGCGGCCTATGGCTACACCTTC.

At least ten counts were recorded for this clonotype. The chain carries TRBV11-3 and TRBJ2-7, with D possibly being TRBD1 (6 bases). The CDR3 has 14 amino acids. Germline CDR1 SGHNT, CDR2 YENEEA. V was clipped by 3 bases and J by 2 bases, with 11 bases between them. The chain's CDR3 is CASSFEGEAYEQYF. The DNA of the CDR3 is TGTGCCAGCAGCTTCGAGGGGGAAGCCTACGAGCAGTACTTC.

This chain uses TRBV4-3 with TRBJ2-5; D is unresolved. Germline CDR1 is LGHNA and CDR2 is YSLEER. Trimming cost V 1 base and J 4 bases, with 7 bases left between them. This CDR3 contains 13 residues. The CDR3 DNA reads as TGCGCCAGCAGCCAAGTAGGAGTAGAGACCCAGTACTTC. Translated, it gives CASSQVGVETQYF.

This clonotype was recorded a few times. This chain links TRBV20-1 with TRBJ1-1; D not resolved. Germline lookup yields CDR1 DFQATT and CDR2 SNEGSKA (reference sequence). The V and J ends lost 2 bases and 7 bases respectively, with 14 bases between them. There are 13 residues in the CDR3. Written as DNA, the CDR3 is TGCAGTGCTAGACTATCAGGAGTCAATGAAGCTTTCTTT. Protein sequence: CSARLSGVNEAFF.